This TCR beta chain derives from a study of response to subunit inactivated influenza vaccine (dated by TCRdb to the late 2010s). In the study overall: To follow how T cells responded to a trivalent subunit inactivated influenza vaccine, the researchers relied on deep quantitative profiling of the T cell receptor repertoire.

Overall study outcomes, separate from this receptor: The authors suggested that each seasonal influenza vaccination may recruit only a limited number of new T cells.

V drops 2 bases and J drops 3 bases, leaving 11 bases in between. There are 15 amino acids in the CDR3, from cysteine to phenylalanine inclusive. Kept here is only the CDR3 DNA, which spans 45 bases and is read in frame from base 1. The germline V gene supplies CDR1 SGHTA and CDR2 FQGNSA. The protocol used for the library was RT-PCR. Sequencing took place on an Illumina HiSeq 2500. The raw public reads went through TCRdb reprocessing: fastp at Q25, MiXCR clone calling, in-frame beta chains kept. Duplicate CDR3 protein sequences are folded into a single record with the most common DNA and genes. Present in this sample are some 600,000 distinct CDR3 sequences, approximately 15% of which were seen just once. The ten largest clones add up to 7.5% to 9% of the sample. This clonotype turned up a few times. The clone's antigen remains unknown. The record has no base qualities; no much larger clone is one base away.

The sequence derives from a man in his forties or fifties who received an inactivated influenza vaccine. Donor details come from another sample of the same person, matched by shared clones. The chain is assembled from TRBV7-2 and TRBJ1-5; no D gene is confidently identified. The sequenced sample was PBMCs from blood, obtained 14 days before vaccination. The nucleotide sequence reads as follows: TGTGCCAGCAGCTTACGCCACCTGGTCAATCAGCCCCAGCATTTT. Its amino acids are CASSLRHLVNQPQHF.